The 25 T cell receptor beta chains below were found in one sample sequenced in a study of T-cell reconstitution after alpha-beta-depleted transplantation in children. Preparation of the TCRbeta library involved a method that used unique molecular identifiers. TCRdb analysed the PCR reads with MiXCR anew, one entry per CDR3 protein. Of 200,000 to 250,000 distinct CDR3 sequences in the sample, roughly 24% were seen once. Sequencing was performed on PBMCs, taken before TCRalphabeta/CD19-depleted stem cell transplant. These TCRs come from a girl aged 2 to 9 with Fanconi anemia, due to receive a stem cell transplant.

Of note for this clonotype: A much more abundant neighbour one base away suggests this may be a read error. The V gene is TRBV20-1, the J gene TRBJ1-1, with D hard to call. CDR3 length: 15 residues. The germline V gene encodes CDR1 DFQATT and CDR2 SNEGSKA (reference sequence). The CDR3 DNA follows: TGCTGTGCTAGCAGAATCAAGATCTTAAACACTGAAGCTTTCTTT. This translates into CCASRIKILNTEAFF.

This clonotype was recorded many times. The chain carries TRBV28 and TRBJ1-5; D is unresolved. The V end lost 0 bases, the J end lost 5 bases, and 2 bases lay between the germline ends. This CDR3 spans 12 amino acids. CDR1 MDHEN and CDR2 SYDVKM come from the germline V gene. For the CDR3, the DNA is TGTGCCAGCAGTTTATGGGATCAGCCCCAGCATTTT. Protein sequence: CASSLWDQPQHF.

As DNA, the CDR3 is TGCGCCAGCAGCTTTGGCCCTCCGGCGGACTCATACGAGCAGTACTTC. Protein: CASSFGPPADSYEQYF. The gene calls are TRBV5-1 and TRBJ2-7, with a possible D match to TRBD2 (5 bases). The germline CDR1 and CDR2 sequences are SGHRS and YFSETQ. The length of the CDR3 is 16 residues. V lost 2 bases and J lost 4, with 19 bases in between. The variable domain in full, with the rest retrieved from reference TRBV5-1 and TRBJ2-7, is KAGVTQTPRYLIKTRGQQVTLSCSPISGHRSVSWYQQTPGQGLQFLFEYFSETQRNKGNFPGRFSGRQFSNSRSEMNVSTLELGDSALYLCASSFGPPADSYEQYFGPGTRLTVT.

This CDR3 reads CSVGRQLNYGYTF. For the CDR3, the DNA is TGCAGCGTTGGACGCCAACTTAACTATGGCTACACCTTC. The chain links TRBV29-1 to TRBJ1-2, with no clear D. This CDR3 contains 13 residues. The germline gives CDR1 SQVTM, CDR2 ANQGSEA. Deletions cut 4 bases from V and 1 base from J, with 10 bases between.

This chain uses TRBV28 with TRBJ1-1; TRBD1 matches at 7 bases. CDR1 is MDHEN and CDR2 is SYDVKM in the germline V gene. After removal of 4 bases from V and 3 bases from J, the junction contained 14 bases not matched to a gene. There are 17 residues in the CDR3. The CDR3 region has the DNA TGTGCCAGCAGTTCGCTAGGGACAGATACTATTTACACTGAAGCTTTCTTT. Translation gives CASSSLGTDTIYTEAFF.

This clonotype came up many times. This chain joins TRBV5-1 and TRBJ1-2; the match to TRBD1 covers 7 bases. Germline loops: CDR1 SGHRS, CDR2 YFSETQ. The CDR3 is 14 residues long. V dropped 0 bases and J dropped 6; count of bases not matched to a gene: 5. The CDR3 here is CASSLEWQGDGYTF. The CDR3 DNA follows: TGCGCCAGCAGCTTGGAGTGGCAGGGGGATGGCTACACCTTC.

The chain links TRBV4-1 to TRBJ2-7; a possible D gene is TRBD2 (5 bases). This CDR3 has 14 amino acids. Trimming removed 2 bases at V and 0 bases at J, with 8 bases between. Germline CDR1 is MGHRA and CDR2 is YSYEKL. CDR3 nucleotides: TGCGCCAGCAGCCAATCTGGGAGCTCCTACGAGCAGTACTTC. Translating gives CASSQSGSSYEQYF.

This clonotype appeared many times. The chain employs TRBV29-1 and TRBJ2-1; 7 bases match TRBD2. The V segment lost 7 bases and the J segment 4 bases; nucleotides outside the gene matches: 13. Per germline, CDR1 SQVTM and CDR2 ANQGSEA. This CDR3 has 15 residues. The CDR3 loop reads CSGDQRGRTYNEQFF. The CDR3 bases are TGCAGCGGGGACCAGCGGGGACGTACTTACAATGAGCAGTTCTTC.

In its sample, this clonotype was seen many times. The rearrangement joins TRBV6-2 or TRBV6-3 to TRBJ2-3; TRBD1 aligns across 10 bases. This CDR3 has 18 amino acids. Unmatched junction bases numbered 15, after V lost 5 bases and J lost 4 bases. Germline V lookup: CDR1 MNHEY, CDR2 SVGEGT. The CDR3 coding sequence is TGTGCCAGCAGTCCTCACAGACAGGGGGCGCGTCCTCCAGATACGCAGTATTTT. This gives the protein CASSPHRQGARPPDTQYF.

The CDR3 nucleotides are TGCAGTGCCTCCTTTCAACCGGGACAGGGGGCAAAACTGTTTTTT. Translated, it gives CSASFQPGQGAKLFF. This rearrangement joins TRBV20-1 to TRBJ1-4; TRBD1 agrees at 12 bases. The CDR3 length is 15 residues. The germline V gene has CDR1 DFQATT and CDR2 SNEGSKA (reference sequence). V lost 6 bases and J lost 10; bases outside the gene matches: 12.

At least ten counts were recorded for this clonotype. This sequence joins TRBV13 and TRBJ2-5; D gene unclear. Looked up from germline, CDR1 is PRHDT and CDR2 is FYEKMQ (reference sequence). The CDR3 consists of 13 residues. Trimming pared 8 bases from V and 7 bases from J, leaving 17 bases between. The CDR3 DNA reads as TGTGCCAGCTCCGTCGGAGCTCGTGGGACCCAGTACTTC. Its protein product is CASSVGARGTQYF.

The gene calls are TRBV19 and TRBJ2-5; no clear D gene. Germline CDR1 reads LNHDA; CDR2 reads SQIVND (reference sequence). This CDR3 has 11 residues. Trimming removed 4 bases at V and 2 bases at J, with 2 bases between. The chain's CDR3 is CASSKQETQYF. Here the CDR3 DNA reads TGTGCCAGTAGTAAACAAGAGACCCAGTACTTC.

This clonotype showed up just a few times. The gene calls are TRBV6-2 or TRBV6-3 and TRBJ2-7, with TRBD2 matching 9 bases. The V segment lost 6 bases and the J segment 3 bases; nucleotides outside the gene matches: 9. CDR1 MNHEY and CDR2 SVGEGT come from the germline V gene. CDR3 length: 15 amino acids. The CDR3 nucleotides read TGTGCCAGCAGCGCCAGCGGGAGGCCCTTCTACGAGCAGTACTTC. This codes for CASSASGRPFYEQYF.

This clonotype was recorded many times. This chain uses TRBV28 with TRBJ2-7, with D possibly TRBD1 on 6 matching bases. The CDR3 consists of 13 residues. From germline, CDR1 is MDHEN and CDR2 SYDVKM. Between the trimmed V and J ends, which lost 10 bases and 3 bases, there was a span of 16 bases. For the CDR3, the DNA is TGTGCCATATTGGGGGCAGACGGCTACGAGCAGTACTTC. It yields the protein CAILGADGYEQYF.

The rearrangement joins TRBV20-1 to TRBJ2-1; tentative D call: TRBD2 (5 bases). This CDR3 is built from 14 residues. The germline V and J ends were trimmed by 8 bases and 7 bases, with 21 bases remaining between them. CDR1 is DFQATT, CDR2 SNEGSKA, per germline (reference sequence). The CDR3 nucleotides are TGCAGTCTGTGGTCCTTAGCGCGTCCGAATGAGCAGTTCTTC. It yields the protein CSLWSLARPNEQFF.

This clonotype was seen at least ten times. This sequence joins TRBV29-1 and TRBJ2-1; D remains ambiguous. Germline V gene sequence: CDR1 SQVTM, CDR2 ANQGSEA. V lost 6 bases to trimming and J lost 5 bases, with 11 bases between them. The CDR3 spans 12 residues. The CDR3 DNA sequence: TGCAGCGTGGGCTTGTTCCACAATGAGCAGTTCTTC. This translates into CSVGLFHNEQFF.

This clonotype was detected ten times or more. This chain joins TRBV6-1 and TRBJ2-1; no clear D. The length of the CDR3 is 11 residues. V was shortened by 2 bases and J by 6 bases, with 2 bases between the two germline ends. Per germline, CDR1 MNHNS and CDR2 SASEGT. This CDR3 reads CASSESNEQFF. Here the CDR3 DNA reads TGTGCCAGCAGTGAAAGCAATGAGCAGTTCTTC.

Many counts were recorded for this clonotype. V is TRBV12-3 or TRBV12-4 and J is TRBJ2-2; possibly TRBD2 for D (7 bases). V shed 2 bases and J shed 0 bases, with 13 bases lying between them. The CDR3 has 17 residues. The CDR3: CASSLLGGGPNTGELFF. CDR3 bases: TGTGCCAGCAGTTTACTTGGGGGGGGGCCGAACACCGGGGAGCTGTTTTTT.

This chain links TRBV20-1 with TRBJ2-5; 8 bases align to TRBD2. The CDR3 spans 14 residues. V trimming: 6 bases; J trimming: 2 bases; junction bases outside the gene matches: 8. In germline, CDR1 is DFQATT, CDR2 SNEGSKA (reference sequence). This CDR3 reads CSAFRAGGQETQYF. The CDR3 coding sequence is TGCAGTGCGTTCAGGGCGGGGGGACAAGAGACCCAGTACTTC.

The sample holds a few counts of this clonotype. J is TRBJ1-6 and V is TRBV7-3; no clear D gene. Deletions cut 5 bases from V and 7 bases from J, with 9 bases between. The CDR3 runs to 13 residues. CDR1 and CDR2 (germline): SGHTA, FQGTGA. The CDR3 coding sequence is TGTGCCAGCAGCCAACGGCGGAATTCACCCCTCCACTTT. This gives the protein CASSQRRNSPLHF.

V gene TRBV25-1 combines with J gene TRBJ2-1; 8 nucleotides align to TRBD1. Unmatched junction bases numbered 9, after V lost 5 bases and J lost 9 bases. CDR3 length: 14 residues. Germline lookup yields CDR1 MGHDK and CDR2 SYGVNS. CDR3 residues: CASSSPGQVVEQFF. CDR3 sequence (DNA): TGTGCCAGCAGTTCACCGGGACAGGTGGTTGAGCAGTTCTTC. Full variable domain (missing parts from reference TRBV25-1 and TRBJ2-1): EADIYQTPRYLVIGTGKKITLECSQTMGHDKMYWYQQDPGMELHLIHYSYGVNSTEKGDLSSESTVSRIRTEHFPLTLESARPSHTSQYLCASSSPGQVVEQFFGPGTRLTVL.

J is TRBJ2-2 and V is TRBV5-1, with 7 positions matching TRBD1. Germline lookup yields CDR1 SGHRS and CDR2 YFSETQ. This CDR3 is built from 16 residues. J lost 0 bases, V lost 4 bases, and 6 bases had no gene match. The chain's CDR3 is CASSVRTGANTGELFF. In DNA form, the CDR3 reads TGCGCCAGCAGCGTACGGACAGGAGCGAACACCGGGGAGCTGTTTTTT.

This clonotype has ten or more counts. J is TRBJ2-1 and V is TRBV29-1, with a possible D match to TRBD1 (5 bases). There are 14 residues in the CDR3. V gave up 4 bases and J gave up 0 bases, with 10 bases separating them. Per germline, CDR1 SQVTM and CDR2 ANQGSEA. The CDR3 loop is CSVVRRVSYNEQFF. CDR3 DNA: TGCAGCGTTGTGCGCAGGGTCTCCTACAATGAGCAGTTCTTC.

This sequence joins TRBV20-1 and TRBJ2-1, with TRBD2 matching over 13 bases. Germline lookup yields CDR1 DFQATT and CDR2 SNEGSKA (reference sequence). The CDR3 has 15 residues. Unmatched junction bases numbered 8, after V lost 5 bases and J lost 7 bases. CDR3 bases: TGCAGTGCTCGACTAGGACTAGCGGGGGCGAATGAGCAGTTCTTC. Amino acid sequence: CSARLGLAGANEQFF.

This clonotype was seen at least ten times. J is TRBJ2-1 and V is TRBV27, with 7 bases identical to TRBD2. In germline, CDR1 is MNHEY, CDR2 SMNVEV (reference sequence). There are 17 residues in the CDR3. J lost 0 bases, V lost 5 bases, and 10 bases had no gene match. CDR3 sequence: CASSPLGGYSSYNEQFF. CDR3 sequence (DNA): TGTGCCAGCAGTCCACTGGGGGGGTACAGCTCCTACAATGAGCAGTTCTTC.